Listed below are T cell receptor beta chains from one sample, sequenced in a study of cytomegalovirus exposure and HLA in healthy donors. Libraries were prepared by immunoSEQ multiplex PCR; TCRdb keeps only in-frame clonotypes and omits some of them. The data show roughly 100,000 clones, 65% to 85% seen once. The specimen was PBMCs. The receptors here all came from a male donor in good health and CMV-seronegative. The CDR3 runs from the conserved cysteine through the conserved F or W. D genes are given only for firm matches. Expanded clones are given a class, and other clones once, few, many or no size at all.

>TRBV15|once|TRBJ1-2|NA
TGTGCCACCAGCAGAGGGGGGCGCGGTGGCTACACCTTC
CATSRGGRGGYTF
>TRBV9|NA|TRBJ2-5|TRBD1
TGTGCCAGCAGCGGGACAGGGGGCACTCAGACCCAGTACTTC
CASSGTGGTQTQYF
>TRBV19|NA|TRBJ2-1|NA
TGTGCCAGTACCTACACCCGGACTACCTTAGGAGGGAATGAGCAGTTCTTC
CASTYTRTTLGGNEQFF
>TRBV19|once|TRBJ1-3|NA
TGTGCCAGTAGTATTCCTGGACAATCTGGAAACACCATATATTTT
CASSIPGQSGNTIYF
>TRBV19|NA|TRBJ1-5|NA
TGTGCCAGTAGTATAGCTCCGCAAAGCGATCAGCATTTT
CASSIAPQSDQHF
>TRBV11-3|NA|TRBJ2-1|TRBD1
TGTGCCAGCAGCTCCACCGGGACAGGGGACAATGAGCAGTTCTTC
CASSSTGTGDNEQFF
>TRBV7-2|NA|TRBJ1-2|NA
TGTGCCAGCAGCTTAACCACGGTACTTATTATCGGCTACACCTTC
CASSLTTVLIIGYTF
>TRBV5-1|NA|TRBJ1-2|NA
TGCGCCAGCAGTGCAGACTTCTATGGCTACACCTTC
CASSADFYGYTF
>TRBV2|few|TRBJ1-3|NA
TGTGCCAGCAGTGTGGAGGGCTCTGGAAACACCATATATTTT
CASSVEGSGNTIYF
>TRBV9|NA|TRBJ2-4|TRBD2
TGTGCCAGCAGCCCTGGGACTAGCGGAGGGGGGCTAAACATTCAGTACTTC
CASSPGTSGGGLNIQYF
>TRBV28|NA|TRBJ2-6|TRBD2
TGTGCCAGCGGTGCTAGCGGGAGATCTGGGGCCAACGTCCTGACTTTC
CASGASGRSGANVLTF
>TRBV6-1|NA|TRBJ2-7|NA
TGTGCCAGCCTGCCCGCGGGCAGCTTCTACGAGCAGTACTTC
CASLPAGSFYEQYF
>TRBV5-1|NA|TRBJ1-1|TRBD1
TGCGCCAGCAGCTTTGGGGGGACAGGGAACACTGAAGCTTTCTTT
CASSFGGTGNTEAFF
>TRBV7-6|NA|TRBJ2-7|NA
TGTGCCAGCAGCTACGGTACCTCAGCGGAACCCTACGAGCAGTACTTC
CASSYGTSAEPYEQYF
>TRBV28|NA|TRBJ2-5|NA
TGTGCCAGCAGCCCCTTGGGCCAGGGCCAAGAGACCCAGTACTTC
CASSPLGQGQETQYF
>TRBV5-6|once|TRBJ1-1|TRBD1
TGTGCCAGCAGCTCTCCGGGACAGGGGAACACTGAAGCTTTCTTT
CASSSPGQGNTEAFF
>TRBV5-1|NA|TRBJ1-1|NA
TGCGCCAGCAGCTTGGAGGGGGTGAACACTGAAGCTTTCTTT
CASSLEGVNTEAFF
>TRBV7-2|NA|TRBJ2-1|NA
TGTGCCAGCCGAAGGGGGGGCACATCCTACAATGAGCAGTTCTTC
CASRRGGTSYNEQFF
>TRBV6-5|NA|TRBJ2-1|TRBD2
TGTGCCAGCAGCTATCTAGCGGGAGGATACAATGAGCAGTTCTTC
CASSYLAGGYNEQFF
>TRBV5-1|NA|TRBJ1-1|TRBD1
TGCGCCAGCAGCTTGGAGGCGCAGGGGGTAAGCACTGAAGCTTTCTTT
CASSLEAQGVSTEAFF
>TRBV11-3|NA|TRBJ2-7|TRBD1
TGTGCCAGCAGCTTACGACAGGGTGACGAGCAGTACTTC
CASSLRQGDEQYF
>TRBV7-9|NA|TRBJ2-2|TRBD2
TGTGCCAGCAGCTTTCTAACTAGCGGGAGAGGCGGGGAGCTGTTTTTT
CASSFLTSGRGGELFF
>TRBV30|NA|TRBJ1-1|NA
TGTGCCTGGAAACTCCGGACTGAAGCTTTCTTT
CAWKLRTEAFF
>TRBV19|NA|TRBJ2-5|TRBD2
TGTGCCAGTAGTATAGCTATCGGGCTTGGCACTAGCGGCCAAGAGACCCAGTACTTC
CASSIAIGLGTSGQETQYF
>TRBV27|NA|TRBJ1-2|NA
TGTGCCAGCAGTTTAAGCCAGGTTGGTGGCTACACCTTC
CASSLSQVGGYTF
>TRBV2|once|TRBJ2-3|TRBD2
TGTGCCAGCCTGGGACTAGTGCCCGCCGATACGCAGTATTTT
CASLGLVPADTQYF
>TRBV9|NA|TRBJ2-1|NA
TGTGCCAGCAGCGCAAGGGGCCCCCGGCGCAATGAGCAGTTCTTC
CASSARGPRRNEQFF
>TRBV6-5|NA|TRBJ2-7|NA
TGTGCCAGCAGTTACCAGGACAGTGGTGAGCAGTACTTC
CASSYQDSGEQYF
>TRBV7-2|NA|TRBJ2-7|TRBD2
TGTGCCAGCAGCACGTCTAGCGGGAGGAGAGGCGAGCAGTACTTC
CASSTSSGRRGEQYF
>TRBV19|NA|TRBJ1-2|NA
TGTGCCAGTAGTATAGTTCTGAGACACGGCCTCGGAGGTGGCTACACCTTC
CASSIVLRHGLGGGYTF
>TRBV19|NA|TRBJ1-5|NA
TGTGCCAGTAGTATTCAGGGGATACTTAGCAATCAGCCCCAGCATTTT
CASSIQGILSNQPQHF
>TRBV27|NA|TRBJ1-1|NA
TGTGCCAGCAGTTTAGGGGGGGCTGGGAACACTGAAGCTTTCTTT
CASSLGGAGNTEAFF
>TRBV14|NA|TRBJ2-1|NA
TGTGCCAGCAGCCAAGATAGACAGTACTACAATGAGCAGTTCTTC
CASSQDRQYYNEQFF